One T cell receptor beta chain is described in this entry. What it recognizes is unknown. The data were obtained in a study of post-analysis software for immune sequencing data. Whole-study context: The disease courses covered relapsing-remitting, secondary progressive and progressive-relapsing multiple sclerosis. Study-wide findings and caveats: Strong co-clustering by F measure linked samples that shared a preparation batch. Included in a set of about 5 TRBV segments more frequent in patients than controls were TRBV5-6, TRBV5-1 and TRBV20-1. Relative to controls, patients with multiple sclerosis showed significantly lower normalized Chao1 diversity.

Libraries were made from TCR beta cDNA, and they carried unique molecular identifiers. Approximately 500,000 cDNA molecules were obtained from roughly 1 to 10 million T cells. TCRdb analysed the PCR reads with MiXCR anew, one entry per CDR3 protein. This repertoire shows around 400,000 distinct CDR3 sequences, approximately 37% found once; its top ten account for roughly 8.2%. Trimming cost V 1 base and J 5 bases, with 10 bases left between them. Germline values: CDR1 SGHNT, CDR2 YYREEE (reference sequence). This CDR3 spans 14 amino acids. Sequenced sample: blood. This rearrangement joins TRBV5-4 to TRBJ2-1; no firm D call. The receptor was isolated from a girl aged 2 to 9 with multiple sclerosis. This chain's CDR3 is CASSLSPADNEQFF. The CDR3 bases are TGTGCCAGCAGCTTGTCTCCCGCGGACAATGAGCAGTTCTTC. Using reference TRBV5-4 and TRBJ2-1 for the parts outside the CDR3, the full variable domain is ETGVTQSPTHLIKTRGQQVTLRCSSQSGHNTVSWYQQALGQGPQFIFQYYREEENGRGNFPPRFSGLQFPNYSSELNVNALELDDSALYLCASSLSPADNEQFFGPGTRLTVL.